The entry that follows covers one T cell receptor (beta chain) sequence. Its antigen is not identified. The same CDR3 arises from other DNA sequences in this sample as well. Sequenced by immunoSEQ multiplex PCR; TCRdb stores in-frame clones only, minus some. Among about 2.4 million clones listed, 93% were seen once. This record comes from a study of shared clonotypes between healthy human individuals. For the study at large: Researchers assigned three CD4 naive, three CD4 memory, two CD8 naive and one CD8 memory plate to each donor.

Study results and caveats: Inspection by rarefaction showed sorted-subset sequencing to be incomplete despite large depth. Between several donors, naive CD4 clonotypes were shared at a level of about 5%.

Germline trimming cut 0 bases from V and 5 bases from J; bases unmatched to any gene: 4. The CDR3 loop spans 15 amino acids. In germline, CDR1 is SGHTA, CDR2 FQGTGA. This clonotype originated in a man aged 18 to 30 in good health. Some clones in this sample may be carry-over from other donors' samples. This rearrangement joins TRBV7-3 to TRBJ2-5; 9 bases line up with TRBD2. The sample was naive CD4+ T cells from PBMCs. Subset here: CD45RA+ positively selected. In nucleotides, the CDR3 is TGTGCCAGCAGCTTAACTAGCGGGAGCGGGGAGACCCAGTACTTC. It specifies CASSLTSGSGETQYF.